The present entry profiles one TCR beta chain with its context. The data stem from a study of cytomegalovirus exposure and HLA in healthy donors. Study overall: HLA-typed donors contributed 65 million to 95 million unique TCRs, which were held in an early data release.

With 60 Vbeta and 13 Jbeta primers, the PCR was carried out. Profiled with immunoSEQ multiplex PCR; TCRdb holds only in-frame clones, not every one. Found here are roughly 200,000 clones, approximately 80% of them singletons; the top ten hold 2.9%. The CDR3 length is 15 residues. Germline loops: CDR1 SGHTA, CDR2 FQGTGA. The V and J ends lost 6 bases and 7 bases, in that order; junction bases with no gene match: 10. The rearrangement joins TRBV7-3 to TRBJ2-1; 9 positions agree with TRBD2. Sequencing used PBMCs. This receptor was taken from a man aged 25 to 45 in good health and CMV-seronegative. CDR3 amino acids: CASSSTGLATNEQFF. CDR3 nucleotide sequence: TGTGCCAGCAGTTCCACGGGACTAGCTACTAATGAGCAGTTCTTC.